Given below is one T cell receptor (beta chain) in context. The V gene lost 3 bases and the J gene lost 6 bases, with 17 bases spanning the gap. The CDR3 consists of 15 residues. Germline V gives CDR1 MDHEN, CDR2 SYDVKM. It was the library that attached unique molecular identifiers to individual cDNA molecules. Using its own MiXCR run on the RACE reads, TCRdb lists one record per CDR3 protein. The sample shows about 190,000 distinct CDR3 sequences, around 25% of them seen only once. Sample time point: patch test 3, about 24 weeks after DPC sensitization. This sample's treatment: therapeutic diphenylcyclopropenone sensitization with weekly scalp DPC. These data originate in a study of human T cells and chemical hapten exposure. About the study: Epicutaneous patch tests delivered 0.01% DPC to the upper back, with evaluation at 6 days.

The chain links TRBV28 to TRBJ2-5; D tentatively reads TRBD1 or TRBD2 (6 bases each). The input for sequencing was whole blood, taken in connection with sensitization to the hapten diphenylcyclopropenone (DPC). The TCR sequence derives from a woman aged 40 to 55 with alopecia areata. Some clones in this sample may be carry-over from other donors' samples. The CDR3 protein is CASSFPYRGPKTQYF. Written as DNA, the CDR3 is TGTGCCAGCAGTTTTCCGTACCGGGGGCCAAAGACCCAGTACTTC.